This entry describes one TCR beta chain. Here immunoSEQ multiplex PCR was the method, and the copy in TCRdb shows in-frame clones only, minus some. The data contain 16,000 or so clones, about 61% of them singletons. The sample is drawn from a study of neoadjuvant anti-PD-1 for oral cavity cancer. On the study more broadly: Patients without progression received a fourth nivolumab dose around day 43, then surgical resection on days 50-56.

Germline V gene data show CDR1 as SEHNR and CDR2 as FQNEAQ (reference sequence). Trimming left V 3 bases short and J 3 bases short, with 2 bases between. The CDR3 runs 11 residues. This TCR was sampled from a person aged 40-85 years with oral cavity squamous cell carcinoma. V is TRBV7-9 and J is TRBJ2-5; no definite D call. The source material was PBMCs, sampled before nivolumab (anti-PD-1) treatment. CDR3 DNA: TGTGCCAGCAGCTTCAAAGAGACCCAGTACTTC. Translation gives CASSFKETQYF.